The clone carrying this T cell receptor (beta chain) was seen a single time. The sample is drawn from a study of cytomegalovirus exposure and HLA in healthy donors. A multiplex PCR was run with 60 Vbeta primers and 13 Jbeta primers. Some clones are missing from TCRdb's copy, which holds only in-frame ones; the method was immunoSEQ multiplex PCR. The sample has around 150,000 clones; more than 60% are singletons. CDR3 length: 17 residues. V lost 1 base, J lost 5 bases, and 12 bases stayed unmatched. Germline CDR1 reads SGHVS; CDR2 reads FQNEAQ. This chain uses TRBV7-8 with TRBJ2-5, with 8 positions matching TRBD1. Sequenced input: PBMCs. This clonotype was obtained from a male donor in good health and CMV-seronegative. CDR3 coding DNA: TGTGCCAGCAGCTTAGGAAGGACAGGGAAAATGAGGGAGACCCAGTACTTC. Translated, it gives CASSLGRTGKMRETQYF.